This record covers a single T cell receptor beta chain. The antigen is not known. The CDR3 totals 14 residues. Between the trimmed V and J ends, which lost 4 bases and 1 base, there was a span of 7 bases. Germline CDR1 is MNHEY and CDR2 is SVGAGI. The data are from a study of T cell responses to AZD1222 COVID-19 vaccine. Study-level results: CD4 TCRs covered the whole spike, strongest at regions 160-218 and 743-854. Reportedly, nearly half of unique spike TCRs recognized epitopes outside B.1.351/B.1.1.7 mutations.

Produced via immunoSEQ multiplex PCR; TCRdb's table is partial and in-frame only. The repertoire holds 180,000 or so clones, with 85% to 95% as singletons. The chain joins TRBV6-5 to TRBJ2-2; D uncertain. This clonotype originated in an adult in good health. The input for sequencing was peripheral blood, taken on day 0 of AZD1222 vaccination. Written as DNA, the CDR3 is TGTGCCAGCAGTTTAACAGAGAACACCGGGGAGCTGTTTTTT. Protein product: CASSLTENTGELFF.